This T cell receptor beta chain was profiled in a study of blood T cells in healthy people across ages. The use of a sample-barcoded 5' primer and a J-beta primer mix characterized a second PCR of roughly 7 to 12 cycles. Every sample produced at least 3 million CDR3-containing paired-end reads. TCRdb ran MiXCR on the 5' RACE reads and lists one entry per CDR3 protein. The sample lists 730,000 or so distinct CDR3 sequences, 40% to 45% occurring once. The CDR3 has 15 amino acids. Unmatched junction bases numbered 10, after V lost 3 bases and J lost 8 bases. Germline V lookup: CDR1 SGHTA, CDR2 FQGNSA. In this sample, this clonotype turned up a few times.

Sequencing used blood. This TCR derives from a woman aged 55-70 years in good health. The J gene is TRBJ2-1, the V gene TRBV7-2, with 7 bases lining up with TRBD2. CDR3 bases: TGTGCCAGCAGCTTGAAAACGGGAGGAGGCGATGAGCAGTTCTTC. Its translation: CASSLKTGGGDEQFF.